Listed below are T cell receptor beta chains from one sample, sequenced in a study of blood T cell repertoires in COVID-19. TCRdb's table, derived via immunoSEQ multiplex PCR, lists solely in-frame clones and lacks some. The profile shows about 190,000 clones, about 86% of them singletons. Sample: peripheral blood. The receptor source for this set is a man in his fifties with active or convalescent COVID-19. The CDR3 runs from the conserved cysteine through the conserved F or W. Each record gives: V gene, J gene, D gene, clone size, CDR3 protein, CDR3 DNA. A D gene is named only where the DNA matches it firmly. Clone size, where shown, is once, few, many, or a class for clones that have expanded.

TRBV6-5	TRBJ1-2	.	.	CASKLRGSSYGYTF	TGTGCCAGCAAACTCCGGGGAAGTAGCTATGGCTACACCTTC
TRBV5-4	TRBJ2-7	TRBD1	.	CASRFGTGGAYEQYF	TGTGCCAGCAGGTTCGGGACAGGGGGCGCCTACGAGCAGTACTTC
TRBV10-3	TRBJ1-1	.	.	CAISDFREAFF	TGTGCCATCAGTGATTTTCGTGAAGCTTTCTTT
TRBV10-2	TRBJ2-7	TRBD1	.	CASSEWQGAGEQYF	TGCGCCAGCAGTGAATGGCAGGGGGCAGGGGAGCAGTACTTC
TRBV5-6	TRBJ2-5	.	.	CASSLVDQGTQYF	TGTGCCAGCAGCTTGGTAGATCAGGGGACCCAGTACTTC
TRBV5-5	TRBJ2-7	TRBD1	.	CASSLRGTASYEQYF	TGTGCCAGCAGCTTAAGGGGGACAGCCAGCTACGAGCAGTACTTC
TRBV2	TRBJ1-2	.	.	CASSEGGLAYGYTF	TGTGCCAGCAGTGAAGGGGGGCTGGCCTATGGCTACACCTTC
TRBV19	TRBJ1-2	.	.	CASRGGAPSNYGYTF	TGTGCCAGTAGGGGAGGGGCCCCCTCTAACTATGGCTACACCTTC
TRBV5-1	TRBJ1-1	.	.	CASSLAQPGITEAFF	TGCGCCAGCAGCTTGGCACAGCCGGGGATCACTGAAGCTTTCTTT
TRBV12-5	TRBJ2-1	.	.	CASVPGSSSYNEQFF	TGTGCTAGTGTACCGGGGTCCAGCTCCTACAATGAGCAGTTCTTC
TRBV28	TRBJ1-2	TRBD1	.	CASSPKTGLGYTF	TGTGCCAGCAGTCCGAAGACAGGGCTTGGCTACACCTTC
TRBV10-1	TRBJ2-3	TRBD2	.	CATSPGLASSTDTQYF	TGCGCCACCTCACCGGGACTAGCATCTAGCACAGATACGCAGTATTTT
TRBV7-5	TRBJ2-7	.	.	CARSSGPGGFSYEQYF	TGTGCCAGAAGCTCCGGACCGGGAGGGTTCTCCTACGAGCAGTACTTC
TRBV15	TRBJ2-7	.	.	CAPRRGRQDEQYF	TGTGCCCCAAGGAGGGGGCGCCAGGACGAGCAGTACTTC
TRBV5-1	TRBJ1-3	.	few	CASSLGRRGNSGNTIYF	TGCGCCAGCAGTTTGGGCAGAAGGGGCAATTCTGGAAACACCATATATTTT
TRBV28	TRBJ1-3	.	.	CASSLGSPGGAGNTIYF	TGTGCCAGCAGTTTAGGTTCCCCGGGGGGAGCTGGAAACACCATATATTTT
TRBV5-4	TRBJ2-3	.	.	CASSAQTDLTDTQYF	TGTGCCAGCAGCGCCCAGACAGACCTCACAGATACGCAGTATTTT
TRBV10-3	TRBJ1-1	TRBD1	few	CAIQTGSTEAFF	TGTGCCATCCAGACAGGGTCCACTGAAGCTTTCTTT
TRBV3-1/TRBV3-2	TRBJ2-5	TRBD2	.	CASSLIGGASQETQYF	TGTGCCAGCAGCCTGATCGGGGGGGCCAGCCAAGAGACCCAGTACTTC
TRBV19	TRBJ1-1	.	once	CASSILAMNTEAFF	TGTGCCAGTAGTATTCTGGCCATGAACACTGAAGCTTTCTTT
TRBV10-3	TRBJ2-3	TRBD1	.	CAIKRGPSVPDTQYF	TGTGCCATCAAGAGGGGGCCGTCGGTACCAGATACGCAGTATTTT
TRBV11-2	TRBJ2-5	TRBD1	.	CASSSRQGEDQETQYF	TGTGCCAGCAGCTCGCGACAGGGAGAGGACCAAGAGACCCAGTACTTC
TRBV27	TRBJ2-1	TRBD1	.	CASSSRDRVDNEQFF	TGTGCCAGCAGTAGCCGGGACAGAGTGGACAATGAGCAGTTCTTC
TRBV7-9	TRBJ2-7	TRBD1	few	CASSPEGQGAREQYF	TGTGCCAGCAGCCCAGAGGGCCAGGGGGCACGTGAGCAGTACTTC
TRBV6-5	TRBJ2-3	TRBD1	.	CASSSGPGQGMDTQYF	TGTGCCAGCAGTTCCGGACCGGGACAGGGTATGGATACGCAGTATTTT
TRBV7-2	TRBJ2-5	TRBD2	.	CASSTWTSGRPPHF	TGTGCCAGCAGCACTTGGACTAGCGGGAGACCGCCGCACTTC
TRBV12-3/TRBV12-4	TRBJ1-5	.	few	CASSFGGGQPQHF	TGTGCCAGCAGTTTCGGGGGAGGTCAGCCCCAGCATTTT
TRBV9	TRBJ2-2	.	.	CASSVTGSWVRTGELFF	TGTGCCAGCAGCGTAACAGGTTCTTGGGTGAGGACCGGGGAGCTGTTTTTT
TRBV30	TRBJ2-7	TRBD2	.	CAWSPLPGGRREQYF	TGTGCCTGGAGTCCCCTTCCGGGAGGGCGGCGGGAGCAGTACTTC
TRBV18	TRBJ1-2	.	.	CASSPPSLGQRNGYTF	TGTGCCAGCTCACCTCCCTCACTCGGACAGCGTAATGGCTACACCTTC
TRBV7-6	TRBJ1-3	.	.	CASSSTGIGNTIYF	TGTGCCAGCAGCTCCACAGGCATAGGAAACACCATATATTTT
TRBV30	TRBJ1-3	.	once	CAWNLIENTIYF	TGTGCCTGGAATCTCATAGAAAACACCATATATTTT
TRBV5-1	TRBJ2-7	TRBD1	.	CASSWGTVSYEQYF	TGCGCCAGCAGCTGGGGGACAGTCTCCTACGAGCAGTACTTC
TRBV14	TRBJ2-6	TRBD1	.	CASSRYRGPPASGANVLTF	TGTGCCAGCAGCCGATACAGGGGCCCTCCAGCCTCTGGGGCCAACGTCCTGACTTTC
TRBV18	TRBJ1-4	TRBD1	.	CASSPGTGGRSNEKLFF	TGTGCCAGCTCGCCAGGGACAGGGGGACGGTCTAATGAAAAACTGTTTTTT
TRBV11-3	TRBJ1-6	TRBD1	.	CASSQGQANSPLHF	TGTGCCAGCAGCCAGGGACAGGCGAATTCACCCCTCCACTTT
TRBV25-1	TRBJ2-3	.	.	CASSESGKYTDTQYF	TGTGCCAGCAGTGAATCCGGGAAATACACAGATACGCAGTATTTT
TRBV14	TRBJ1-1	.	.	CASSPRRNTEAFF	TGTGCCAGCAGCCCGCGGAGGAACACTGAAGCTTTCTTT
TRBV6-6	TRBJ1-2	TRBD1	once	CASSYGGQARAYGYTF	TGTGCCAGCAGTTACGGCGGACAGGCCCGAGCCTATGGCTACACCTTC
TRBV19	TRBJ2-1	TRBD1	.	CASSNDRGFYNEQFF	TGTGCCAGTAGTAACGACAGGGGATTTTACAATGAGCAGTTCTTC
TRBV18	TRBJ1-1	TRBD1	.	CASSLGQGAMNTEAFF	TGTGCCAGCTCACTCGGACAGGGGGCCATGAACACTGAAGCTTTCTTT
TRBV4-1	TRBJ2-7	TRBD1	many	CASSLSLTGTGYYEQYF	TGCGCCAGCAGCCTCTCCCTGACCGGGACAGGGTATTACGAGCAGTACTTC
TRBV10-2	TRBJ2-5	.	.	CASSEDPTTGTQYF	TGCGCCAGCAGTGAAGATCCCACGACGGGGACCCAGTACTTC